A single sample gave rise to the 23 T cell receptor beta chains below, sequenced in a study of read filtering for tumor transcriptome and immune sequencing. The library was built from roughly 400 ng RNA with molecular barcoded adaptors for alpha/delta and beta/gamma chains. TCRdb re-called the reads with MiXCR, one entry per CDR3 protein. The sample lists tens of thousands of distinct CDR3 sequences; 20% were seen once. Source material: a population of CD138-negative cells sorted from bone marrow. These receptors all stem from a donor aged 40 or older with multiple myeloma.

The sample holds many counts of this clonotype. The gene calls are TRBV5-1 and TRBJ2-7; 11 bases fit TRBD2. After removal of 3 bases from V and 7 bases from J, the junction contained 9 bases not matched to a gene. CDR1 and CDR2 (germline): SGHRS, YFSETQ. This CDR3 is 15 amino acids long. The CDR3 sequence: CASSSLAGGPNEQYF. The CDR3 nucleotides read TGCGCCAGCAGCTCCTTAGCGGGAGGGCCGAATGAGCAGTACTTC.

This clonotype has a count of ten or more. The chain is built from TRBV10-3 and TRBJ2-3, with unresolved D. Germline V gene data show CDR1 as ENHRY and CDR2 as SYGVKD. Trimming took 6 bases from V and 2 from J, leaving 3 bases between them. The CDR3 contains 11 residues. This CDR3 is CAIRATDTQYF. The DNA for the CDR3 is TGTGCCATCAGGGCCACAGATACGCAGTATTTT.

This clonotype was seen ten or more times. The rearrangement uses TRBV19 and TRBJ2-1; 13 bases are a match to TRBD2. Germline trimming cut 4 bases from V and 6 bases from J; bases unmatched to any gene: 3. Germline CDR1 and CDR2: LNHDA and SQIVND (reference sequence). The CDR3 spans 15 residues. CDR3 residues: CASSKGLAGTNEQFF. The CDR3 coding sequence is TGTGCCAGTAGTAAGGGACTAGCGGGAACCAATGAGCAGTTCTTC.

This clonotype was recorded many times. The chain links TRBV5-1 to TRBJ1-1; D might be TRBD1 (5 bases). V lost 2 bases to trimming and J lost 3 bases, with 14 bases between them. The CDR3 contains 15 residues. Germline CDR1 reads SGHRS; CDR2 reads YFSETQ. DNA of the CDR3: TGCGCCAGCAGCTTTGATGGGGCAGGTGACACTGAAGCTTTCTTT. Translated: CASSFDGAGDTEAFF.

J is TRBJ1-1 and V is TRBV20-1; D is unclear. Germline CDR1 reads DFQATT; CDR2 reads SNEGSKA (reference sequence). V was clipped by 5 bases and J by 0 bases, with 13 bases between them. This CDR3 has 14 residues. The CDR3 DNA reads TGCAGTGCTGGGGAGCAGTATTTGAACACTGAAGCTTTCTTT. This gives the protein CSAGEQYLNTEAFF.

This clonotype was seen repeatedly, ten times or more. This chain connects TRBV28 to TRBJ2-1; 8 bases map to TRBD2. The CDR3 spans 17 residues. J was trimmed by 4 bases and V by 6 bases; bases with no gene match: 14. Per germline, CDR1 MDHEN and CDR2 SYDVKM. The CDR3 region is CASRIVGVAGSYNEQFF. The DNA of the CDR3 is TGTGCCAGCAGGATAGTTGGGGTAGCGGGGTCATACAATGAGCAGTTCTTC.

Notes on this clonotype: A much more abundant neighbour one base away suggests this may be a read error. This chain uses TRBV5-1 with TRBJ2-1; 10 bases are shared with TRBD2. V trimming: 4 bases; J trimming: 7 bases; junction bases outside the gene matches: 14. The CDR3 spans 17 residues. CDR1 and CDR2 from the germline V gene are SGHRS and YFSETQ. The CDR3 loop reads CASSRAPSGSLENEQFF. Here the CDR3 DNA reads TGCGCCAGCAGCCGCGCCCCTAGCGGGAGCCTCGAGAATGAGCAGTTCTTC. Supplemented by reference TRBV5-1 and TRBJ2-1, the full variable domain reads KAGVTQTPRYLIKTRGQQVTLSCSPISGHRSVSWYQQTPGQGLQFLFEYFSETQRNKGNFPGRFSGRQFSNSRSEMNVSTLELGDSALYLCASSRAPSGSLENEQFFGPGTRLTVL.

This clonotype was detected ten times or more. The chain joins TRBV25-1 to TRBJ1-2; D remains ambiguous. Germline V lookup: CDR1 MGHDK, CDR2 SYGVNS. V was clipped by 1 base and J by 3 bases, with 9 bases between them. This CDR3 has 14 residues. Here the CDR3 reads CASSELVLDYGYTF. Written as DNA, the CDR3 is TGTGCCAGCAGTGAATTGGTGTTAGACTATGGCTACACCTTC.

This clonotype has at least ten counts. V usage is TRBV20-1 and J usage is TRBJ2-5; TRBD2 aligns across 10 bases. This CDR3 spans 14 amino acids. Trimming at V came to 5 bases and at J to 2 bases, leaving 5 bases not matched to a gene. Germline lookup yields CDR1 DFQATT and CDR2 SNEGSKA (reference sequence). The CDR3 loop is CSAWTSGKQETQYF. The CDR3 nucleotides read TGCAGTGCTTGGACTAGCGGAAAGCAAGAGACCCAGTACTTC.

In this sample, this clonotype turned up many times. In DNA form, the CDR3 reads TGTGCCAGCAGCTTACAAACGGTCGGTGGCTACACCTTC. Translation gives CASSLQTVGGYTF. This chain joins TRBV11-1 and TRBJ1-2; D remains ambiguous. Trimming removed 2 bases at V and 7 bases at J, with 11 bases between. From germline, CDR1 is SGHAT and CDR2 FQDESV (reference sequence). The CDR3 spans 13 residues.

This clonotype came up many times. This chain joins TRBV12-3 or TRBV12-4 and TRBJ1-6; 7 bases align to TRBD1. The CDR3 consists of 14 residues. The CDR3 sequence: CASKGGTENSPLHF. CDR3 DNA: TGTGCGAGTAAAGGCGGGACAGAGAATTCACCCCTCCACTTT.

This sequence joins TRBV20-1 and TRBJ2-7; no clear D. The V and J ends lost 5 bases and 3 bases respectively, with 20 bases between them. The CDR3 is 15 amino acids. Germline CDR1 and CDR2: DFQATT and SNEGSKA (reference sequence). DNA for the CDR3: TGCAGTGCTTACCAACTCATCTCTCGCTTCTACGAGCAGTACTTC. This codes for CSAYQLISRFYEQYF.

In the case of this clonotype: Just one base apart from a much larger clone, this may be a read error. The genes are TRBV20-1 and TRBJ2-1, with 10 bases lining up with TRBD2. V lost 5 bases, J lost 9 bases, and 7 bases stayed unmatched. The CDR3 has 13 amino acids. CDR1 DFQATT and CDR2 SNEGSKA come from the germline V gene (reference sequence). The CDR3 sequence: CSAQGASGSEQFF. CDR3 DNA: TGCAGTGCTCAGGGGGCTAGCGGGAGTGAGCAGTTCTTC.

The J gene is TRBJ2-6, the V gene TRBV7-9; D might be TRBD1 (5 bases). In germline, CDR1 is SEHNR, CDR2 FQNEAQ (reference sequence). V was cut by 3 bases and J by 0 bases, with 6 bases left in between. The CDR3 runs 15 residues. This CDR3 is CASSLTDSGANVLTF. The CDR3 bases are TGTGCCAGCAGCTTGACAGACTCTGGGGCCAACGTCCTGACTTTC.

This clonotype was detected ten times or more. V usage is TRBV20-1 and J usage is TRBJ2-4, with D perhaps TRBD1 or TRBD2 (5 bases each). Germline values: CDR1 DFQATT, CDR2 SNEGSKA (reference sequence). There are 13 residues in the CDR3. Here the CDR3 DNA reads TGCAGCACACCGGGACGAGTCAAAAACATTCAGTACTTC. Translation gives CSTPGRVKNIQYF.

This clonotype was seen a few times. This chain links TRBV6-1 with TRBJ2-2; D might be TRBD1 (5 bases). CDR1 is MNHNS and CDR2 is SASEGT in the germline V gene. This CDR3 region has 15 residues. V lost 5 bases and J lost 4, with 14 bases in between. The CDR3 loop is CASSMFQGGTGELFF. The CDR3 DNA follows: TGTGCCAGCAGTATGTTCCAGGGCGGCACCGGGGAGCTGTTTTTT.

This clonotype is medium-sized in the sample. CDR3: CASSRTGTYNEQFF. CDR3 coding DNA: TGTGCCAGCAGTCGAACAGGGACCTACAATGAGCAGTTCTTC. This sequence joins TRBV2 and TRBJ2-1, with a weak D call TRBD1 (6 bases). CDR1 SNHLY and CDR2 FYNNEI come from the germline V gene. This CDR3 region has 14 residues. V was cut by 5 bases and J by 2 bases, with 10 bases left in between.

This clonotype was picked up a small number of times. V and J are TRBV20-1 and TRBJ1-2; no firm D call. Trimming cost V 0 bases and J 1 base, with 18 bases left between them. Germline CDR1 and CDR2: DFQATT and SNEGSKA (reference sequence). The CDR3 runs 17 residues. For the CDR3, the DNA is TGCAGTGCTAGAGATCTGGCAGCCACTACTTTTAACTATGGCTACACCTTC. This codes for CSARDLAATTFNYGYTF.

This clonotype was counted many times. V is TRBV6-1 and J is TRBJ2-3; D is perhaps TRBD2 (6 bases). From germline, CDR1 is MNHNS and CDR2 SASEGT. Trimming took off 6 bases at V and 1 base at J, with 17 bases between the two ends. CDR3 size: 16 residues. This CDR3 reads CASSVRGARGTDTQYF. The DNA for the CDR3 is TGTGCCAGCAGCGTCCGCGGGGCTAGGGGCACAGATACGCAGTATTTT.

The chain is built from TRBV6-2 or TRBV6-3 and TRBJ2-7; D ambiguous. The CDR3 covers 14 residues. The germline V gene has CDR1 MNHEY and CDR2 SVGEGT. Trimming pared 10 bases from V and 2 bases from J, leaving 18 bases between. The CDR3 is CATDGRSGAYEQYF. The CDR3 coding sequence is TGTGCCACCGATGGTAGGAGTGGAGCCTACGAGCAGTACTTC.

The chain carries TRBV5-1 and TRBJ2-3, with TRBD2 identical over 9 bases. The CDR3 totals 16 residues. J lost 3 bases, V lost 1 base, and 6 bases had no gene match. Germline V gene sequence: CDR1 SGHRS, CDR2 YFSETQ. The CDR3 is CASSLSVSGGTDTQYF. In DNA, the CDR3 is TGCGCCAGCAGCTTGTCGGTTAGCGGGGGAACAGATACGCAGTATTTT. The full variable domain, completed using reference TRBV5-1 and TRBJ2-3, is KAGVTQTPRYLIKTRGQQVTLSCSPISGHRSVSWYQQTPGQGLQFLFEYFSETQRNKGNFPGRFSGRQFSNSRSEMNVSTLELGDSALYLCASSLSVSGGTDTQYFGPGTRLTVL.

This clonotype was seen many times. V usage is TRBV25-1 and J usage is TRBJ1-1, with D possibly matching TRBD1 (6 bases). The length of the CDR3 is 15 residues. Germline V CDR1 and CDR2: MGHDK, SYGVNS. Trimming took 5 bases from V and 7 from J, leaving 20 bases between them. CDR3 coding DNA: TGTGCCAGCAGTCCCTCTGCTGGGGGCGGGGATGAAGCTTTCTTT. Amino acid sequence: CASSPSAGGGDEAFF.

There are many counts of this clonotype. The chain carries TRBV12-3 or TRBV12-4 and TRBJ2-2, with D perhaps matching TRBD2 (6 bases). The CDR3 runs 15 residues. V lost 5 bases and J 0 bases, leaving 10 bases between the germline ends. CDR3 sequence (DNA): TGTGCCAGCAGTGATGGGACTCCGAACACCGGGGAGCTGTTTTTT. Its protein is CASSDGTPNTGELFF.